Shown below are 10 T cell receptor beta chains from a single sample sequenced in a study of sequential checkpoint blockade in melanoma. This sample's treatment: randomized to nivolumab then ipilimumab (arm A) or the reverse (arm B). Assay used: immunoSEQ multiplex PCR; TCRdb lists only in-frame clones, some missing. The table includes some 15,000 clones, more than 85% detected once. Specimen: CD8+ T cells sorted from blood (inferred from file names), collected from a patient given nivolumab and ipilimumab in sequence. The receptors shown here come from a human donor with melanoma.

The chain links TRBV7-8 to TRBJ1-1; D not resolved. The V end lost 6 bases, the J end lost 1 base, and 9 bases lay between the germline ends. Germline lookup yields CDR1 SGHVS and CDR2 FQNEAQ. This CDR3 region has 13 residues. The CDR3 nucleotides read TGTGCCAGCAGGGGAGGCTCGAACACTGAAGCTTTCTTT. Protein product: CASRGGSNTEAFF.

The sample holds a few counts of this clone. The chain carries TRBV4-3 and TRBJ1-4; D is perhaps TRBD1 (5 bases). CDR1 is LGHNA, CDR2 YSLEER, per germline. Deletions cut 0 bases from V and 14 bases from J, with 22 bases between. This CDR3 is built from 16 residues. CDR3 loop: CASSQDLAGPRSFLFF. The CDR3 DNA is TGCGCCAGCAGCCAAGATTTGGCGGGGCCAAGGTCCTTTCTGTTTTTT.

V is TRBV9 and J is TRBJ1-2; D unclear. The germline V gene has CDR1 SGDLS and CDR2 YYNGEE. Trimming shortened V by 3 bases and J by 2 bases, and 8 bases separated the two germline ends. This CDR3 is 13 amino acids long. The CDR3, as DNA: TGTGCCAGCAGCGGACACCCCAACTATGGCTACACCTTC. Amino acid sequence: CASSGHPNYGYTF.

The chain has TRBV2 and TRBJ2-7; no reliable D call. The V end lost 0 bases, the J end lost 1 base, and 7 bases lay between the germline ends. Germline V gene lookup returns CDR1 SNHLY and CDR2 FYNNEI. The CDR3 spans 14 residues. The DNA for the CDR3 is TGTGCCAGCAGTGAAGCAAACAGATCCTACGAGCAGTACTTC. Translating it yields CASSEANRSYEQYF.

A remark on this clone: One end of the junction fails to match germline, which may point to a read error. The chain couples TRBV15 to TRBJ1-6; no clear D gene. The CDR3 sequence is 14 residues long. Germline CDR1 reads LNHNV; CDR2 reads YYDKDF (reference sequence). This CDR3 reads CDTSSEPYNSPLHF. Written as DNA, the CDR3 is TGTGACACCAGCTCCGAGCCCTATAATTCACCCCTCCACTTT.

The gene calls are TRBV28 and TRBJ1-1; a weak D match, TRBD1 (5 bases). V was shortened by 6 bases and J by 0 bases, with 8 bases between the two germline ends. The CDR3 covers 13 residues. The germline CDR1 and CDR2 sequences are MDHEN and SYDVKM. CDR3 DNA: TGTGCCAGCAGGGACACCCTGAACACTGAAGCTTTCTTT. Translated, it gives CASRDTLNTEAFF.

The chain joins TRBV6-6 to TRBJ1-2; a weak D match, TRBD1 (6 bases). The germline V gene has CDR1 MNHNY and CDR2 SVGAGI (reference sequence). CDR3 length: 14 amino acids. The V and J ends lost 2 bases and 5 bases respectively, with 12 bases between them. The CDR3, as DNA: TGTGCCAGCAGTTACCCGGGACACCATTATGGCTACACCTTC. Protein: CASSYPGHHYGYTF.

The genes are TRBV12-2 and TRBJ1-3; TRBD1, the table's D call, lacks a check against the DNA. TRBV12-2 is a pseudogene locus. The CDR3 loop spans 18 amino acids. The CDR3 here is CASRRRGDRSSRPNTIYF. CDR3 sequence (DNA): TGTGCAAGTCGTCGGAGGGGGGACAGGTCTTCTCGCCCAAACACCATATATTTT.

This chain uses TRBV27 with TRBJ2-7; 8 nucleotides match TRBD1. J was trimmed by 2 bases and V by 8 bases; bases with no gene match: 5. Germline loops: CDR1 MNHEY, CDR2 SMNVEV (reference sequence). The CDR3 has 13 residues. In DNA, the CDR3 is TGTGCCAGCTCACCGGGACAGGCCTACGAGCAGTACGTC. Its protein is CASSPGQAYEQYV.

The chain carries TRBV15 and TRBJ2-7, with TRBD2 matching 9 bases. Germline CDR1 and CDR2: LNHNV and YYDKDF (reference sequence). The CDR3 contains 15 residues. The ends lost 4 bases at V and 0 bases at J; junction bases unmatched: 4. CDR3 coding DNA: TGTGCCACCAGCACCGGAGCGGGGGGCTCCTACGAGCAGTACTTC. Protein sequence: CATSTGAGGSYEQYF.